The 30 T cell receptor beta chains given below trace back to one sample, sequenced in a study of control samples from healthy donors and cancer patients (dated by TCRdb to 2018 to 2021). The library was obtained by the immunoSEQ multiplex PCR assay. TCRdb mirrors the immuneACCESS table, restricted to in-frame sequences. Some clones are absent from its copies; in checked studies, under half trace to an unresolved V gene, and the reason for the others is unknown. The sample table lists approximately 170,000 clones, 90% to 95% of them with a count of one. The ten largest clonotypes hold 1.1% to 1.5% of the sample. The sequencing sample was made of blood. The receptors stem from a man between 25 and 39 years old in good health.

The J gene is TRBJ1-5, the V gene TRBV19; no clear D. In germline, CDR1 is LNHDA, CDR2 SQIVND (reference sequence). There are 15 residues in the CDR3. V shed 6 bases and J shed 1 base, with 13 bases lying between them. In nucleotides, the CDR3 is TGTGCCAGTAGATCTAAGACCGGGAGCAATCAGCCCCAGCATTTT. This encodes CASRSKTGSNQPQHF. Full variable domain (remainder filled in from reference TRBV19 and TRBJ1-5): DGGITQSPKYLFRKEGQNVTLSCEQNLNHDAMYWYRQDPGQGLRLIYYSQIVNDFQKGDIAEGYSVSREKKESFPLTVTSAQKNPTAFYLCASRSKTGSNQPQHFGDGTRLSIL.

The chain carries TRBV11-2 and TRBJ1-2; D is undetermined. CDR1 and CDR2 (germline): SGHAT, FQNNGV. V lost 0 bases, J lost 3 bases, and 14 bases lay in between. This CDR3 is 16 amino acids long. CDR3: CASSLDQRELDYGYTF. CDR3 in DNA: TGTGCCAGCAGCTTAGATCAGAGGGAGCTGGACTATGGCTACACCTTC. Using reference TRBV11-2 and TRBJ1-2 for the parts outside the CDR3, the full variable domain is EAGVAQSPRYKIIEKRQSVAFWCNPISGHATLYWYQQILGQGPKLLIQFQNNGVVDDSQLPKDRFSAERLKGVDSTLKIQPAKLEDSAVYLCASSLDQRELDYGYTFGSGTRLTVV.

The chain joins TRBV2 to TRBJ2-1; 12 bases align to TRBD2. V lost 5 bases to trimming and J lost 5 bases; unmatched junction nucleotides: 4. The CDR3 totals 15 residues. Germline V gives CDR1 SNHLY, CDR2 FYNNEI. The CDR3 loop reads CASSRTSGGNNEQFF. The DNA for the CDR3 is TGTGCCAGCAGTCGCACTAGCGGGGGGAACAATGAGCAGTTCTTC.

The chain joins TRBV5-4 to TRBJ2-1; TRBD2 aligns across 10 bases. The CDR3 covers 14 residues. Trimming cost V 4 bases and J 9 bases; bases outside gene matches: 7. Germline values: CDR1 SGHNT, CDR2 YYREEE (reference sequence). CDR3: CASSKAGGPVEQFF. In DNA form, the CDR3 reads TGTGCCAGCAGCAAAGCGGGGGGGCCGGTTGAGCAGTTCTTC. Supplemented by reference TRBV5-4 and TRBJ2-1, the full variable domain reads ETGVTQSPTHLIKTRGQQVTLRCSSQSGHNTVSWYQQALGQGPQFIFQYYREEENGRGNFPPRFSGLQFPNYSSELNVNALELDDSALYLCASSKAGGPVEQFFGPGTRLTVL.

This chain links TRBV15 with TRBJ2-7, with TRBD2 identical over 9 bases. The CDR3 extends over 15 amino acids. CDR1 and CDR2 (germline): LNHNV, YYDKDF (reference sequence). V shed 0 bases and J 7 bases; nucleotides not matched to a gene: 7. CDR3 in amino acids: CATSREGSGRKEQYF. The DNA of the CDR3 is TGTGCCACCAGCAGAGAAGGTAGCGGGAGAAAGGAGCAGTACTTC.

This rearrangement joins TRBV9 to TRBJ2-1, with D perhaps TRBD1 (7 bases). V lost 0 bases to trimming and J lost 1 base, with 11 bases between them. Germline lookup yields CDR1 SGDLS and CDR2 YYNGEE. CDR3 length: 16 residues. The CDR3 coding sequence is TGTGCCAGCAGCGTAGTGTCAGGGGGGTCCTACAATGAGCAGTTCTTC. Its translation is CASSVVSGGSYNEQFF.

This chain joins TRBV12-5 and TRBJ2-7, with D unclear. The CDR3 length is 10 residues. Trimming took 5 bases from V and 3 from J, leaving 2 bases between them. CDR1 is LGHNT, CDR2 FRNRAP, per germline. Written as DNA, the CDR3 is TGTGCTAGTGGTGACTACGAGCAGTACTTC. It translates to CASGDYEQYF.

The rearrangement joins TRBV6-2 or TRBV6-3 to TRBJ1-2, with D possibly matching TRBD1 (6 bases). The germline V gene encodes CDR1 MNHEY and CDR2 SVGEGT. V was cut by 2 bases and J by 4 bases, with 11 bases left in between. The CDR3 sequence is 14 residues long. This chain's CDR3 is CASSYRGGGYGYTF. In nucleotides, the CDR3 is TGTGCCAGCAGTTACCGAGGAGGGGGCTATGGCTACACCTTC.

This sequence joins TRBV11-2 and TRBJ1-4; D not certain. There are 16 residues in the CDR3. CDR1 and CDR2 (germline): SGHAT, FQNNGV. Deletions cut 2 bases from V and 0 bases from J, with 10 bases between. The CDR3 DNA reads as TGTGCCAGCAGCTTAAGAACCCTCTCAACTAATGAAAAACTGTTTTTT. It specifies CASSLRTLSTNEKLFF.

V usage is TRBV5-4 and J usage is TRBJ2-5, with 7 bases fitting TRBD2. The CDR3 has 15 residues. The V gene end was trimmed by 1 base and the J gene end by 1 base; junction bases not matched to a gene: 4. The germline gives CDR1 SGHNT, CDR2 YYREEE (reference sequence). CDR3 in amino acids: CASSLSGAIQETQYF. CDR3 bases: TGTGCCAGCAGCTTGAGCGGGGCGATCCAAGAGACCCAGTACTTC. The whole variable domain, filled in from reference TRBV5-4 and TRBJ2-5, reads ETGVTQSPTHLIKTRGQQVTLRCSSQSGHNTVSWYQQALGQGPQFIFQYYREEENGRGNFPPRFSGLQFPNYSSELNVNALELDDSALYLCASSLSGAIQETQYFGPGTRLLVL.

The chain recombines TRBV30 with TRBJ1-1; D not resolved. The CDR3 length is 13 residues. Trimming shortened V by 8 bases and J by 2 bases, and 15 bases separated the two germline ends. Germline CDR1 is GTSNPN and CDR2 is SVGIG (reference sequence). The CDR3, as DNA: TGTGCCACTGATCATAAGGGAAACACTGAAGCTTTCTTT. As protein: CATDHKGNTEAFF.

The rearrangement links TRBV29-1 to TRBJ2-7; D not certain. Trimming shortened V by 3 bases and J by 0 bases, and 9 bases separated the two germline ends. The germline V gene encodes CDR1 SQVTM and CDR2 ANQGSEA. This CDR3 comprises 13 residues. The CDR3 sequence: CSVEAGNSYEQYF. The CDR3 nucleotides are TGCAGCGTTGAGGCAGGAAACTCCTACGAGCAGTACTTC.

The gene calls are TRBV28 and TRBJ2-2; 8 bases align to TRBD2. The V and J ends lost 9 bases and 1 base, in that order; junction bases with no gene match: 13. The CDR3 loop spans 17 amino acids. Germline CDR1 and CDR2: MDHEN and SYDVKM. Here the CDR3 reads CASTPLAGTKNTGELFF. For the CDR3, the DNA is TGTGCCAGTACCCCCCTAGCGGGTACAAAGAACACCGGGGAGCTGTTTTTT.

The rearrangement uses TRBV5-4 and TRBJ1-2, with 11 bases aligning to TRBD1. The germline V gene has CDR1 SGHNT and CDR2 YYREEE (reference sequence). The V segment lost 4 bases and the J segment 3 bases; nucleotides outside the gene matches: 2. The CDR3 has 14 amino acids. The CDR3 is CASSPGQGDYGYTF. As DNA, the CDR3 is TGTGCCAGCAGCCCGGGACAGGGGGACTATGGCTACACCTTC.

The chain employs TRBV28 and TRBJ1-2; 12 nucleotides match TRBD1. Germline assignment: CDR1 MDHEN and CDR2 SYDVKM. The CDR3 has 18 residues. J was trimmed by 5 bases and V by 1 base; bases with no gene match: 11. The CDR3 DNA follows: TGTGCCAGCAGTTTATCGGGGACAGGGGGCCGCGGCCTTTATGGCTACACCTTC. Protein: CASSLSGTGGRGLYGYTF.

The CDR3 sequence is CASSLDKTANTGELFF. As DNA, the CDR3 is TGTGCCAGCAGCTTAGATAAGACGGCGAACACCGGGGAGCTGTTTTTT. This chain uses TRBV11-2 with TRBJ2-2; D remains ambiguous. The CDR3 loop spans 16 amino acids. The germline CDR1 and CDR2 sequences are SGHAT and FQNNGV. Deletions cut 0 bases from V and 0 bases from J, with 8 bases between.

The rearrangement links TRBV27 to TRBJ1-6; 11 bases are a match to TRBD1. The germline V gene encodes CDR1 MNHEY and CDR2 SMNVEV (reference sequence). This CDR3 is 16 amino acids long. Unmatched junction bases numbered 1, after V lost 6 bases and J lost 0 bases. CDR3 residues: CASRGTGGSYNSPLHF. The CDR3 nucleotides are TGTGCCAGCAGGGGGACAGGGGGCTCCTATAATTCACCCCTCCACTTT.

This clone showed up just once. V usage is TRBV7-6 and J usage is TRBJ2-1; 7 bases agree with TRBD1. Germline V lookup: CDR1 SGHVS, CDR2 FNYEAQ. The CDR3 has 16 residues. The ends lost 5 bases at V and 0 bases at J; junction bases unmatched: 7. The CDR3 bases are TGTGCCAGCAGCCATCCGGGACAGAGCTCCTACAATGAGCAGTTCTTC. This gives the protein CASSHPGQSSYNEQFF.

The rearrangement joins TRBV7-2 to TRBJ2-2; 9 bases align to TRBD2. Germline CDR1 reads SGHTA; CDR2 reads FQGNSA. Trimming removed 5 bases from V and 2 bases from J; junction bases left unmatched: 6. This CDR3 has 16 amino acids. Here the CDR3 reads CASSGSSGANTGELFF. The DNA of the CDR3 is TGTGCCAGCAGCGGATCTAGCGGGGCTAACACCGGGGAGCTGTTTTTT.

The chain uses TRBV5-1 and TRBJ2-7; TRBD2 aligns across 14 bases. The ends lost 6 bases at V and 2 bases at J; junction bases unmatched: 10. From germline, CDR1 is SGHRS and CDR2 YFSETQ. The CDR3 has 17 amino acids. CDR3 in amino acids: CASTVGLAGGSPYEQYF. DNA for the CDR3: TGCGCCAGCACCGTCGGACTAGCGGGAGGTTCCCCCTACGAGCAGTACTTC.

This clone was picked up one time. The gene calls are TRBV14 and TRBJ2-2; a possible D gene is TRBD1 (6 bases). Germline V lookup: CDR1 SGHDN, CDR2 FVKESK. The ends were cut back, 0 bases at V and 2 bases at J, with 16 bases in the middle. The CDR3 sequence is 18 residues long. The CDR3: CASSQDRLAGVNTGELFF. CDR3 in DNA: TGTGCCAGCAGCCAAGATCGTTTGGCAGGGGTTAACACCGGGGAGCTGTTTTTT.

The DNA of the CDR3 is TGTGCCACCAGGGACAGGGTAAGCAATCAGCCCCAGCATTTT. Amino acid sequence: CATRDRVSNQPQHF. This sequence joins TRBV10-3 and TRBJ1-5; 9 bases match TRBD1. V was pared by 10 bases and J by 1 base, with 5 bases of the junction left unmatched. CDR1 is ENHRY and CDR2 is SYGVKD in the germline V gene. The CDR3 extends over 14 amino acids.

The V and J genes are TRBV5-1 and TRBJ1-6; TRBD1 matches 7 bases. The CDR3 contains 15 residues. V trimming: 0 bases; J trimming: 10 bases; junction bases outside the gene matches: 7. From germline, CDR1 is SGHRS and CDR2 YFSETQ. This chain's CDR3 is CASSLGQGEWSPLHF. DNA for the CDR3: TGCGCCAGCAGCTTGGGGCAGGGGGAATGGTCACCCCTCCACTTT. Full variable domain (rest looked up from reference TRBV5-1 and TRBJ1-6): KAGVTQTPRYLIKTRGQQVTLSCSPISGHRSVSWYQQTPGQGLQFLFEYFSETQRNKGNFPGRFSGRQFSNSRSEMNVSTLELGDSALYLCASSLGQGEWSPLHFGNGTRLTVT.

The chain has TRBV24-1 and TRBJ2-3; TRBD2 agrees at 9 bases. The CDR3 spans 15 residues. V was clipped by 4 bases and J by 3 bases; unmatched bases: 4. Germline V gene data show CDR1 as KGHDR and CDR2 as SFDVKD. The CDR3 loop reads CATSDGAGGTDTQYF. The DNA for the CDR3 is TGTGCCACCAGTGACGGAGCGGGAGGAACAGATACGCAGTATTTT.

J is TRBJ1-2 and V is TRBV5-4; D is undetermined. V was cut by 0 bases and J by 0 bases, with 12 bases left in between. This CDR3 is 16 amino acids long. CDR1 SGHNT and CDR2 YYREEE come from the germline V gene (reference sequence). The CDR3 DNA reads TGTGCCAGCAGCTTGGGTCTCCAGAGAGCTAACTATGGCTACACCTTC. This codes for CASSLGLQRANYGYTF.

A single count supports this clone. J is TRBJ2-5 and V is TRBV19; the match to TRBD2 covers 11 bases. This CDR3 is 16 amino acids long. The germline gives CDR1 LNHDA, CDR2 SQIVND (reference sequence). J lost 1 base, V lost 4 bases, and 5 bases had no gene match. The CDR3 DNA reads as TGTGCCAGTAGTAGTCTAGCGGGGGGCCTCCAAGAGACCCAGTACTTC. Protein product: CASSSLAGGLQETQYF.

This chain connects TRBV2 to TRBJ1-2; D call uncertain. Germline assignment: CDR1 SNHLY and CDR2 FYNNEI. Trimming cost V 3 bases and J 0 bases, with 5 bases left between them. The CDR3 has 13 residues. CDR3 coding DNA: TGTGCCAGCAGTGACACAGCTAACTATGGCTACACCTTC. Its protein product is CASSDTANYGYTF.

In nucleotides, the CDR3 is TGTGCCACCAGCAGAGTTCGCGGGAGAACGACCTACGAGCAGTACTTC. Protein: CATSRVRGRTTYEQYF. This chain joins TRBV15 and TRBJ2-7, with 7 bases lining up with TRBD2. Germline CDR1 is LNHNV and CDR2 is YYDKDF (reference sequence). The CDR3 length is 16 residues. J gave up 2 bases and V 1 base, and 8 bases lay outside the gene matches.

The rearrangement uses TRBV14 and TRBJ1-6, with D perhaps matching TRBD1 (6 bases). Trimming removed 5 bases at V and 7 bases at J, with 12 bases between. CDR1 and CDR2 (germline): SGHDN, FVKESK. CDR3 size: 14 residues. CDR3 DNA sequence: TGTGCCAGCAGCTACAGGGCGGAGAATTCACCCCTCCACTTT. It specifies CASSYRAENSPLHF.

This clone was picked up a small number of times. The chain employs TRBV27 and TRBJ1-4; D possibly corresponds to TRBD1 (6 bases). Trimming stripped 5 bases from V and 7 bases from J, with 14 bases between. The CDR3 is made up of 14 amino acids. The germline CDR1 and CDR2 sequences are MNHEY and SMNVEV (reference sequence). CDR3: CASSGYGGGEKLFF. CDR3 DNA: TGTGCCAGCAGTGGTTACGGGGGCGGTGAAAAACTGTTTTTT.